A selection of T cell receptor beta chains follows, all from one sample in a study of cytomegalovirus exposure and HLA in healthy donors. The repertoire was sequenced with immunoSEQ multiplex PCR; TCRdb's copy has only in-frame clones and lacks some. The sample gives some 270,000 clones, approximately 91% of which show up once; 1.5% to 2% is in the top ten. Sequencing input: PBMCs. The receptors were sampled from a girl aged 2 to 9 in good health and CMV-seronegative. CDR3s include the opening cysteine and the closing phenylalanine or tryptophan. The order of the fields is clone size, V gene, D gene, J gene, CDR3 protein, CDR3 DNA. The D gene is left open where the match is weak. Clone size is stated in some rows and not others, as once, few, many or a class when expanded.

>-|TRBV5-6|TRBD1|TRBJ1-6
CASSLVRDSDLHF
TGTGCCAGCAGCTTGGTACGGGACAGTGACCTCCACTTT
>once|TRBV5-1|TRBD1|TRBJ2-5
CASSLGPTGVETQYF
TGCGCCAGCAGCTTGGGCCCCACAGGGGTGGAGACCCAGTACTTC
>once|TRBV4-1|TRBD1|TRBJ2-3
CASSQEGGLEDYGTDTQYF
TGCGCCAGCAGCCAAGAAGGGGGCTTAGAAGATTATGGAACAGATACGCAGTATTTT
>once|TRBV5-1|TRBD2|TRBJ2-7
CASSVVWAGGQKHEQYF
TGCGCCAGCAGCGTTGTATGGGCGGGGGGGCAAAAACACGAGCAGTACTTC
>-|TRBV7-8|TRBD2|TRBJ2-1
CASSSTRLAGLNEQFF
TGTGCCAGCAGCTCTACCAGACTAGCGGGGCTGAATGAGCAGTTCTTC
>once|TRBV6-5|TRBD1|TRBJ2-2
CASRETGSNTGELFF
TGTGCCAGCAGGGAGACAGGGTCGAACACCGGGGAGCTGTTTTTT
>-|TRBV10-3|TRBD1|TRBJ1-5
CATSGTGGGQPQHF
TGTGCCACGTCCGGGACAGGGGGAGGTCAGCCCCAGCATTTT
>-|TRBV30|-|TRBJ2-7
CAWSVQGITYEQYF
TGTGCCTGGAGTGTACAGGGTATAACCTACGAGCAGTACTTC
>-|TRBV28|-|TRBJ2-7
CASSNYREQYF
TGTGCCAGCAGCAATTACAGGGAGCAGTACTTC
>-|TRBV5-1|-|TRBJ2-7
CASSLGGLSYEQYF
TGCGCCAGCAGCTTGGGAGGGCTCTCCTACGAGCAGTACTTC
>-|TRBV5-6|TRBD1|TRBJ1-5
CASSLGPQGARQPQHF
TGTGCCAGCAGCCTGGGACCACAGGGGGCACGTCAGCCCCAGCATTTT
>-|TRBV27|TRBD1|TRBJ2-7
CASADRARRGEQYF
TGTGCCAGCGCGGACAGGGCCCGTAGGGGTGAGCAGTACTTC
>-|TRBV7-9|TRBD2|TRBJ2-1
CASSETSVHEQFF
TGTGCCAGCAGCGAGACTAGCGTTCATGAGCAGTTCTTC
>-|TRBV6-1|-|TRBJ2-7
CASSVQISYEQYF
TGTGCCAGCAGTGTACAGATATCCTACGAGCAGTACTTC
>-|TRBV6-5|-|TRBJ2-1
CASRPQGDNEQFF
TGTGCCAGCAGACCCCAGGGCGACAATGAGCAGTTCTTC
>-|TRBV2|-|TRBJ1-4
CASNRGGVEEKLFF
TGTGCCAGCAATCGGGGGGGCGTGGAGGAAAAACTGTTTTTT
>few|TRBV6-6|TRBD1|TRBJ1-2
CASTLTQGVTDGYTF
TGTGCCAGCACGCTGACCCAGGGGGTAACGGATGGCTACACCTTC
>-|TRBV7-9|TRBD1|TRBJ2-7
CASSPTPGTVYEQYF
TGTGCCAGCAGCCCAACCCCCGGGACAGTCTACGAGCAGTACTTC
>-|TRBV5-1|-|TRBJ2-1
CASGQGTYNEQFF
TGCGCCAGCGGTCAGGGGACCTACAATGAGCAGTTCTTC
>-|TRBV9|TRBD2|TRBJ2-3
CASSDGSRGVVTQYF
TGTGCCAGCAGCGACGGTTCTCGGGGGGTGGTTACGCAGTATTTT
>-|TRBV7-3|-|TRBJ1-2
CASSSGQGGGYTF
TGTGCCAGCAGCAGCGGGCAGGGCGGGGGCTACACCTTC
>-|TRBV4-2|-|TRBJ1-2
CASSQDPGAYGYTF
TGTGCCAGCAGCCAAGATCCAGGGGCGTATGGCTACACCTTC
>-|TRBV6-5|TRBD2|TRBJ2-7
CASPRGGSSYEQYF
TGTGCCAGCCCGAGGGGCGGGAGCTCCTACGAGCAGTACTTC
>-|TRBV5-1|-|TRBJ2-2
CASSPRDPNTGELFF
TGCGCCAGCAGCCCGAGAGATCCGAACACCGGGGAGCTGTTTTTT
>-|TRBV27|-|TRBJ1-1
CASSPAVGGAFF
TGTGCCAGCAGCCCCGCCGTGGGAGGGGCTTTCTTT
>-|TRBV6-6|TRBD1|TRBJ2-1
CASSYPTGQAPEQFF
TGTGCCAGCAGTTACCCCACTGGACAGGCCCCTGAGCAGTTCTTC
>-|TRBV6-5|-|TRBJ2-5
CASSSHAGETQYF
TGTGCCAGCAGTTCGCACGCCGGAGAGACCCAGTACTTC
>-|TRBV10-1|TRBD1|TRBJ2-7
CASSDRVGEQYF
TGCGCCAGCAGCGACAGGGTTGGCGAGCAGTACTTC
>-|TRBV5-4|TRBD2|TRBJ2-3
CASSTRTSGMKDTQYF
TGTGCCAGCAGCACACGGACTAGCGGGATGAAAGATACGCAGTATTTT
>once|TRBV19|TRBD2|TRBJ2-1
CAATGTSFYNEQFF
TGTGCCGCGACCGGGACTAGTTTCTACAATGAGCAGTTCTTC
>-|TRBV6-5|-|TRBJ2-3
CASSSGQYPDTQYF
TGTGCCAGCAGCTCTGGACAGTACCCAGATACGCAGTATTTT
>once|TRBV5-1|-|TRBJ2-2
CASNPRGNTGELFF
TGCGCCAGCAACCCCCGGGGGAACACCGGGGAGCTGTTTTTT
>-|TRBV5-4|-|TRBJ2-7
CASSLGPLGDYEQYF
TGTGCCAGCAGCTTGGGCCCGCTCGGGGACTACGAGCAGTACTTC
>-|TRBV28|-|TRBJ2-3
CASSGWLDSSSTDTQYF
TGTGCCAGCAGTGGGTGGTTGGACTCCTCCTCCACAGATACGCAGTATTTT
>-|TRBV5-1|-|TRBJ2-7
CASSSGFGSYEQYF
TGCGCCAGCAGCTCAGGGTTTGGGTCCTACGAGCAGTACTTC
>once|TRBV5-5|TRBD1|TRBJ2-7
CASSSAGGSYEQYF
TGTGCCAGCAGCTCAGCAGGGGGCTCCTACGAGCAGTACTTC
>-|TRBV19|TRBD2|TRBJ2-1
CASSIWRGGDEQFF
TGTGCCAGTAGTATCTGGCGGGGGGGGGATGAGCAGTTCTTC
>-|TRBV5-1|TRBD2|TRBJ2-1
CASSPLAGERDEQFF
TGCGCCAGCAGCCCCCTAGCGGGAGAAAGGGATGAGCAGTTCTTC
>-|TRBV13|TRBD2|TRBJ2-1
CASSLGRGDNEQFF
TGTGCCAGCAGCTTAGGCCGGGGGGACAATGAGCAGTTCTTC
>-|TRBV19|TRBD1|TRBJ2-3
CASSSRDRGLLTDTQYF
TGTGCCAGTAGTTCCCGGGACAGGGGGCTACTCACAGATACGCAGTATTTT
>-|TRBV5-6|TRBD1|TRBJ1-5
CASSQDRGGQPQHF
TGTGCCAGCAGCCAGGACAGGGGAGGTCAGCCCCAGCATTTT
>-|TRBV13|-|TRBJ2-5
CASSLSQGRETQYF
TGTGCCAGCAGCTTATCGCAGGGAAGAGAGACCCAGTACTTC
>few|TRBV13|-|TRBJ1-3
CASSLGTTTAGNTIYF
TGTGCCAGCAGCTTAGGGACGACGACAGCGGGAAACACCATATATTTT
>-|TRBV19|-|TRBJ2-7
CASSIQGGHPYEQYF
TGTGCCAGTAGTATTCAGGGGGGACACCCCTACGAGCAGTACTTC